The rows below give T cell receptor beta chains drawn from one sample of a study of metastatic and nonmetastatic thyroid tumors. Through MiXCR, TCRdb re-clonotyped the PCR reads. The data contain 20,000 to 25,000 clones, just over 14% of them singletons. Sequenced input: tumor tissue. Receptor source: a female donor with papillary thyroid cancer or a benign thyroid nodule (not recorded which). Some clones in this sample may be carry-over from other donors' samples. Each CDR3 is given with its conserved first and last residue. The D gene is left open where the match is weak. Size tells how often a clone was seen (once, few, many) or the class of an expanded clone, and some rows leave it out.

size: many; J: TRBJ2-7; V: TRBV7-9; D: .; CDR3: CASSLRRENTYEQYF; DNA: TGTGCCAGCAGCTTGCGCAGGGAAAATACCTACGAGCAGTACTTC
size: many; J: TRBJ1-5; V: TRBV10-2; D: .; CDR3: CASSGGGAGNQPQHF; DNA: TGCGCCAGCAGTGGAGGGGGAGCAGGGAATCAGCCCCAGCATTTT
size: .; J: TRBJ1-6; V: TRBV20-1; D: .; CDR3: CSARGGGNSPLHF; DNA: TGCAGTGCTAGAGGAGGGGGTAATTCACCCCTCCACTTT
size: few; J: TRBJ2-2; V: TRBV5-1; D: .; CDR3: CASKGSPNTGELFF; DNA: TGCGCCAGCAAGGGCAGCCCGAACACCGGGGAGCTGTTTTTT
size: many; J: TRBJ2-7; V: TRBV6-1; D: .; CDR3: CASRGSLTSSYEQYF; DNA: TGTGCCAGCAGGGGATCTCTGACTAGCTCCTACGAGCAGTACTTC
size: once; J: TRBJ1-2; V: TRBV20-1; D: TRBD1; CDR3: CSARDQGDRGKGYGYTF; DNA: TGCAGTGCTAGAGATCAGGGGGACAGGGGGAAAGGATATGGCTACACCTTC
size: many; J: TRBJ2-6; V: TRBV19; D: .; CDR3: CASSITRERANVLTF; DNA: TGTGCCAGTAGTATAACGAGGGAAAGGGCCAACGTCCTGACTTTC
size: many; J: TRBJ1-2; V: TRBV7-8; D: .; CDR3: CASSSTGQGYGYTF; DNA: TGTGCCAGCAGCTCCACGGGACAAGGCTATGGCTACACCTTC
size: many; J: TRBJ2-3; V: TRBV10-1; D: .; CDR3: CASSPRGPGGDTQYF; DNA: TGCGCCAGCAGTCCCCGGGGGCCGGGGGGAGATACGCAGTATTTT
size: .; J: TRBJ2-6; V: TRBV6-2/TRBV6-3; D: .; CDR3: CASSYESSGANVLTF; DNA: TGTGCCAGCAGTTACGAAAGCTCTGGGGCCAACGTCCTGACTTTC
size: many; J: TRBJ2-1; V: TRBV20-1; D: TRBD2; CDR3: CSARTSGPYNEQFF; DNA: TGCAGTGCTAGAACTAGCGGACCGTACAATGAGCAGTTCTTC
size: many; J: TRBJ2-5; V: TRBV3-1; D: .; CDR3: CASSQDPGGGRETQYF; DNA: TGTGCCAGCAGCCAAGACCCTGGAGGGGGGAGGGAGACCCAGTACTTC
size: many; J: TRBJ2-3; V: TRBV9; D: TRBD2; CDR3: CASSARGSGSPDTQYF; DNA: TGTGCCAGCAGCGCCCGGGGTAGCGGGAGCCCAGATACGCAGTATTTT
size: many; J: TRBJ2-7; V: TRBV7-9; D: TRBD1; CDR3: CASSSGTDGYEQYF; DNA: TGTGCCAGCAGCTCCGGGACAGATGGATACGAGCAGTACTTC
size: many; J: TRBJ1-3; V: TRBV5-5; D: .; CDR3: CASSGDISSGNTIYF; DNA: TGTGCCAGCAGCGGGGACATCAGCTCTGGAAACACCATATATTTT
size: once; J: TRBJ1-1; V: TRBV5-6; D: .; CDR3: CASSLGGAKTFF; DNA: TGTGCCAGCAGCTTGGGAGGGGCGAAGACTTTCTTT
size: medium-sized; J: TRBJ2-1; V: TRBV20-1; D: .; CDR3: CSARELTSYNEQFF; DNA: TGCAGTGCTAGAGAGTTGACCTCCTACAATGAGCAGTTCTTC
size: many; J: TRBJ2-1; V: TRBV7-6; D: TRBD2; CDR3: CASSSGPGLAVNEQFF; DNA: TGTGCCAGCAGCTCGGGGCCGGGACTAGCGGTAAATGAGCAGTTCTTC
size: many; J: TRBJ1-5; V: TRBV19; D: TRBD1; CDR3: CASSKLGQGSNQPQHF; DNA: TGTGCCAGTAGTAAGTTGGGACAGGGAAGCAATCAGCCCCAGCATTTT
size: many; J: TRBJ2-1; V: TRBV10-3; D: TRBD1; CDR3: CAISADRAYNEQFF; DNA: TGTGCCATCAGTGCGGACAGGGCGTACAATGAGCAGTTCTTC
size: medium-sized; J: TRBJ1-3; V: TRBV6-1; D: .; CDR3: CASRRDSGNTIYF; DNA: TGTGCCAGCCGAAGGGACTCTGGAAACACCATATATTTT
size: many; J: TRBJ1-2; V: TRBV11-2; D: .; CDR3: CASSLVGGYGYTF; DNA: TGTGCCAGCAGCTTAGTGGGAGGTTATGGCTACACCTTC
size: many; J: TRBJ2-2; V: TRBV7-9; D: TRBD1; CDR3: CASSSWTGPGELFF; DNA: TGTGCCAGCAGCTCCTGGACAGGCCCTGGGGAGCTGTTTTTT
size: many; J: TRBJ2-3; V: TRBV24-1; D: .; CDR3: CATSDPGRDTQYF; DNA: TGTGCCACCAGTGATCCGGGTCGAGATACGCAGTATTTT
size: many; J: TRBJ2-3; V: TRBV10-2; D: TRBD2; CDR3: CASSVIAGGGYF; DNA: TGCGCCAGCAGTGTTATAGCGGGGGGAGGGTATTTT
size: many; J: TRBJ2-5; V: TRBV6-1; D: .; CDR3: CASSHRVGGQETQYF; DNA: TGTGCCAGCAGCCACCGCGTAGGGGGCCAAGAGACCCAGTACTTC
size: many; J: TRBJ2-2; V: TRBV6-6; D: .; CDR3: CASRSFLGGFISSGELFF; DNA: TGTGCCAGCAGATCCTTCCTTGGGGGCTTCATATCTTCCGGGGAGCTGTTTTTT
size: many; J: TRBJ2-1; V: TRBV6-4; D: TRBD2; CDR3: CASSVGREGSNEQFF; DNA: TGTGCCAGCAGTGTCGGACGGGAGGGGTCTAATGAGCAGTTCTTC
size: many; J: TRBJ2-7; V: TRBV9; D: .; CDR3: CASSVTSSHEQYF; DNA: TGTGCCAGCAGCGTAACCAGTTCCCACGAGCAGTACTTC
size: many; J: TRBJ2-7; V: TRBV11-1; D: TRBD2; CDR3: CASSPGGLAGSYEQYF; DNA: TGTGCCAGCAGCCCCGGGGGCCTAGCGGGATCCTACGAGCAGTACTTC
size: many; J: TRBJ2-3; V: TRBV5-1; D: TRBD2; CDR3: CASSLADLAGGRDTQYF; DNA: TGCGCCAGCAGCTTGGCGGACCTAGCGGGGGGGCGAGATACGCAGTATTTT
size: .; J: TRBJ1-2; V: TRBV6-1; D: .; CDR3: CASSASGCYGYTF; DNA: TGTGCCAGCAGTGCTTCAGGTTGCTATGGCTACACCTTC
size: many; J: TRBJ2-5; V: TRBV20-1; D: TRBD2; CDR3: CSARLMRTSGSGGPQETQYF; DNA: TGCAGTGCTAGATTGATGCGGACTAGCGGGAGCGGGGGACCACAAGAGACCCAGTACTTC
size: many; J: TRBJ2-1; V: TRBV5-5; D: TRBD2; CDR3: CASTLGGSDEQFF; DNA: TGTGCCAGCACTCTGGGGGGGAGCGATGAGCAGTTCTTC
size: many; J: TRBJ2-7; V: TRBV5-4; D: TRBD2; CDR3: CASSSRAGGYEQYF; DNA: TGTGCCAGCAGCTCCAGGGCGGGGGGCTACGAGCAGTACTTC
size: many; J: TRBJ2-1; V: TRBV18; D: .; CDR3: CASSPATPGPSSYNEQFF; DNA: TGTGCCAGCTCACCGGCTACCCCGGGACCCTCGTCCTACAATGAGCAGTTCTTC
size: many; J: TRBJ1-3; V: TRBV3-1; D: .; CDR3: CASSEIDSGNTIYF; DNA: TGTGCCAGCAGCGAGATCGACTCTGGAAACACCATATATTTT
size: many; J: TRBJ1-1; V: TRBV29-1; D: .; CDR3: CSVEEGGRPEAFF; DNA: TGCAGCGTTGAAGAGGGGGGACGACCTGAAGCTTTCTTT
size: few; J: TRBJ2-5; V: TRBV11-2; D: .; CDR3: CASSLQGKETQYF; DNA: TGTGCCAGCAGTTTACAGGGCAAAGAGACCCAGTACTTC
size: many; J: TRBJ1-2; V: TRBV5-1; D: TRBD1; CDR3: CASSAPGQSYGYTF; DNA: TGCGCCAGCAGCGCACCGGGACAGTCCTATGGCTACACCTTC
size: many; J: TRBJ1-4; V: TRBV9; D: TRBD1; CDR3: CASSTGTGSEKLFF; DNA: TGTGCCAGCAGCACCGGGACAGGGAGTGAAAAACTGTTTTTT
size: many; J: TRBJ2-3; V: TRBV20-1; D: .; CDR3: CSARPPIGTDTQYF; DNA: TGCAGTGCTAGACCCCCGATAGGCACAGATACGCAGTATTTT
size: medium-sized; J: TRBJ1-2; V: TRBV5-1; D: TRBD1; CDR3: CASSLDPGGGGYTF; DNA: TGCGCCAGCAGCTTGGACCCAGGGGGCGGTGGCTACACCTTC
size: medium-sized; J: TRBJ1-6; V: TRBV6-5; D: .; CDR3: CASSYSIVRSSPLHF; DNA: TGTGCCAGCAGTTACTCGATTGTCCGGAGTTCACCCCTCCACTTT
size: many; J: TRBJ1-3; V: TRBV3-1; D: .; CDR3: CASSREGRNTIYF; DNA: TGTGCCAGCAGCAGAGAGGGGCGAAACACCATATATTTT
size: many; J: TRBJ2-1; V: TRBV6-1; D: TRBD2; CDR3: CASSDSGRGGDNEQFF; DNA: TGTGCCAGCAGTGACTCTGGGCGGGGGGGGGACAATGAGCAGTTCTTC
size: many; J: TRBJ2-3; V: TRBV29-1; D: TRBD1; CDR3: CSVNRGVTDTQYF; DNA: TGCAGCGTTAACAGGGGTGTCACAGATACGCAGTATTTT
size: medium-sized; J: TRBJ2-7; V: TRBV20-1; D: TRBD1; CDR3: CSASKGTGGDEQYF; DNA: TGCAGTGCTAGTAAGGGGACAGGGGGCGACGAGCAGTACTTC
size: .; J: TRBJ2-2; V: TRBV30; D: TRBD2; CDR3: CATPGGSSTGELFF; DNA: TGTGCCACACCCGGGGGGTCGAGCACCGGGGAGCTGTTTTTT
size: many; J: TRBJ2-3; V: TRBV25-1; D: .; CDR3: CASSESRARRKDTQYF; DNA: TGTGCCAGCAGTGAATCCCGAGCACGGCGGAAGGATACGCAGTATTTT
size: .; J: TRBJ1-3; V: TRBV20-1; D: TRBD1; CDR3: CSASTGATTGNTIYF; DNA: TGCAGTGCTAGCACAGGGGCCACAACTGGAAACACCATATATTTT
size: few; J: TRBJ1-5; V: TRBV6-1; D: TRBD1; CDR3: CASRALTGDQPQHF; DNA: TGTGCCAGCAGAGCATTAACAGGGGATCAGCCCCAGCATTTT
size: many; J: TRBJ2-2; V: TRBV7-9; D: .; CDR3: CASSLATAGELFF; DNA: TGTGCCAGCAGCTTAGCTACTGCCGGGGAGCTGTTTTTT